This TCR beta chain emerged from a study of T cells in Graves' hyperthyroidism and ophthalmopathy. Study-level results: Blood shared most expanded thyroid clonotypes above 0.001.

CDR1 and CDR2 (germline): MDHEN, SYDVKM. The CDR3 extends over 18 amino acids. Trimming pared 7 bases from V and 3 bases from J, leaving 27 bases between. What was amplified from RNA transcripts were TCR beta CDR3 regions. TCR CDR3 regions were first amplified by RT-PCR with HTBI primers. TCRdb used MiXCR to reprocess the multiplex PCR reads, holding one entry per CDR3 protein. Altogether roughly 380,000 distinct CDR3 sequences are present, approximately 12% being singletons, with the ten largest covering 20%. To note about this clonotype: Its antigen is not known.

It was uncontrolled infection, other autoimmune disease, pregnancy or lactation that excluded patients. The PBMCs were sourced from fresh peripheral blood (less than 11 ml). The sequence was collected from a man aged 25 to 45 with Graves' hyperthyroidism that later progressed to Graves' ophthalmopathy. The chain couples TRBV28 to TRBJ1-2; the D is unclear. The source material was blood. The CDR3 nucleotides read TGTGCCAGCACCCCCTACCCTCTGCGTTCGCACAGAGACTATGGCTACACCTTC. The encoded protein is CASTPYPLRSHRDYGYTF.